The T cell receptor (beta chain) described here comes from a study of ipilimumab plus nivolumab after autologous stem cell transplantation. TCRdb's copy holds only in-frame clones and misses some; the assay was immunoSEQ multiplex PCR. Of 20,000 to 30,000 clones listed, just over 85% were seen once; the top ten hold less than 5.5%. Checkpoint therapy with ipilimumab 1 mg/kg began 14 to 28 days after transplant. Patients got 3 mg/kg IV nivolumab weeks 1, 4, 7, 10, then biweekly through week 26. Germline V gene data show CDR1 as MNHEY and CDR2 as SMNVEV (reference sequence). V lost 7 bases and J 0 bases, leaving 14 bases between the germline ends. The CDR3 spans 15 residues.

Sample: PBMCs, taken in a trial of ipilimumab plus nivolumab as post-transplant consolidation. The TCR originated in a male donor with diffuse large B-cell lymphoma. The chain couples TRBV27 to TRBJ2-3; a weak D match, TRBD1 (6 bases). CDR3: CASNDRWSSTDTQYF. CDR3 sequence (DNA): TGTGCCAGCAATGACAGGTGGTCGAGCACAGATACGCAGTATTTT.